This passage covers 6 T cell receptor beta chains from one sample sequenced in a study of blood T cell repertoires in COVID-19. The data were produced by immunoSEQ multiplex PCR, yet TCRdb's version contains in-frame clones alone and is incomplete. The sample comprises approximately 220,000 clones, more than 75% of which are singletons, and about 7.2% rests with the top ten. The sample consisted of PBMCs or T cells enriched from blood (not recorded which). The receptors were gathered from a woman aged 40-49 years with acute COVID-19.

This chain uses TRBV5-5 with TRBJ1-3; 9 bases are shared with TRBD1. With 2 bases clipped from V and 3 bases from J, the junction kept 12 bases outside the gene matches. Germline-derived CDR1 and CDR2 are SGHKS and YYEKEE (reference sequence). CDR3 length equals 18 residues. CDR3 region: CASSFLFPGQGGGNTIYF. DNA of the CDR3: TGTGCCAGCAGCTTTCTTTTTCCGGGACAGGGTGGTGGAAACACCATATATTTT.

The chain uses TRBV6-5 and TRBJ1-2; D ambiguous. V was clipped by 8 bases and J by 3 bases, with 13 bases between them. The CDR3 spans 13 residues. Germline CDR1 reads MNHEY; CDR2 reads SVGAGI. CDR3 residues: CASRVGLDYGYTF. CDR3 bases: TGTGCCAGCCGGGTGGGTCTGGACTATGGCTACACCTTC.

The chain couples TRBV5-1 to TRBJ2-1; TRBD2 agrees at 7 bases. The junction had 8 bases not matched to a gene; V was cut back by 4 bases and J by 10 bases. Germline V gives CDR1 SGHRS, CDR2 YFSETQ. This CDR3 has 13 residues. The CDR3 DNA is TGCGCCAGCAGCCTAGGCTCCGGGGGGGAGCAGTTCTTC. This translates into CASSLGSGGEQFF.

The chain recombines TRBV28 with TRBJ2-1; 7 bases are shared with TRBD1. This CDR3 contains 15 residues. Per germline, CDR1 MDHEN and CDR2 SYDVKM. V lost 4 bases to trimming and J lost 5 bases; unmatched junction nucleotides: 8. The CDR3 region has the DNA TGTGCCAGCAGTTCCCCCGGGACAGAACACAATGAGCAGTTCTTC. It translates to CASSSPGTEHNEQFF.

CDR3 sequence: CAIATGGNTEAFF. DNA for the CDR3: TGTGCCATCGCGACAGGGGGAAACACTGAAGCTTTCTTT. The chain joins TRBV10-3 to TRBJ1-1, with TRBD1 matching 9 bases. The germline V gene encodes CDR1 ENHRY and CDR2 SYGVKD. V lost 8 bases and J lost 2; bases outside the gene matches: 3. The CDR3 loop spans 13 amino acids.

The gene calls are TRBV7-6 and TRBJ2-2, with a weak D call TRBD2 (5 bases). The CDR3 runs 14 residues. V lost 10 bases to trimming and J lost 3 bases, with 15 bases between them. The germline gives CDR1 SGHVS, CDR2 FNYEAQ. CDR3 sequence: CAIRGPRDTGELFF. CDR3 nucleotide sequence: TGTGCCATCCGAGGGCCGCGAGACACCGGGGAGCTGTTTTTT.